This T cell receptor (beta chain) was sequenced during a study of graft-versus-host responses after intestinal transplantation. With respect to this clone: What it recognizes is unknown.

Study outcomes and limitations: Marrow from the recipient contained GvH clones, some of which had appeared first in ileum or blood. High graft-versus-host to host-versus-graft clonal ratios were found in allografts of patients who had graft-donor T cell macrochimerism.

Once graft tissue had been processed, intraepithelial and lamina propria lymphocytes were released. Germline V lookup: CDR1 MNHEY, CDR2 SMNVEV (reference sequence). V lost 4 bases and J lost 4; bases outside the gene matches: 13. The CDR3 loop spans 18 amino acids. Measured with immunoSEQ multiplex PCR; TCRdb has only the in-frame clones, and not every one. The top ten hold about 13% of the sample, which has fewer than 10,000 clones, 75% seen once. Here the sequenced sample was ileum tissue, taken approximately 31 weeks after intestinal transplant. This clonotype was sampled from a human patient who received an intestinal transplant, so some T cells may come from the graft donor. The V call is TRBV27, the J call TRBJ1-4; 9 bases are a match to TRBD1. CDR3 sequence (DNA): TGTGCCAGCAGTTCCACATACGCCGGGACAGGGCTTAATGAAAAACTGTTTTTT. Encoded protein: CASSSTYAGTGLNEKLFF.